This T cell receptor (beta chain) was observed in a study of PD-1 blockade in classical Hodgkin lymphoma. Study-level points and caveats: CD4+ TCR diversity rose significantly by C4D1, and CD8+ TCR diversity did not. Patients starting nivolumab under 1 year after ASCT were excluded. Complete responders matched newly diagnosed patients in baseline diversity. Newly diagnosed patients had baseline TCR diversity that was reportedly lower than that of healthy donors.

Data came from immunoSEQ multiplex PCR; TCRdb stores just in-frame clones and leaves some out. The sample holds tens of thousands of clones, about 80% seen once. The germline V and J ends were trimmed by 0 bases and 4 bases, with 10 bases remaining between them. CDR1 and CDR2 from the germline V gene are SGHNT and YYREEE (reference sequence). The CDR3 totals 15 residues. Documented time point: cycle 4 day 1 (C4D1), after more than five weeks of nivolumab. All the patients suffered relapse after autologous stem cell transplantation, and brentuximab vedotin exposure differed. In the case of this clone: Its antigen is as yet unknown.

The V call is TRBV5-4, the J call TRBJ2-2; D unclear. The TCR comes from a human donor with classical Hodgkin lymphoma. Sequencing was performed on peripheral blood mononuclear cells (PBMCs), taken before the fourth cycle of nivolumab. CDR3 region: CASSLAGVRTGELFF. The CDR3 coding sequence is TGTGCCAGCAGCTTGGCCGGAGTCCGCACCGGGGAGCTGTTTTTT.